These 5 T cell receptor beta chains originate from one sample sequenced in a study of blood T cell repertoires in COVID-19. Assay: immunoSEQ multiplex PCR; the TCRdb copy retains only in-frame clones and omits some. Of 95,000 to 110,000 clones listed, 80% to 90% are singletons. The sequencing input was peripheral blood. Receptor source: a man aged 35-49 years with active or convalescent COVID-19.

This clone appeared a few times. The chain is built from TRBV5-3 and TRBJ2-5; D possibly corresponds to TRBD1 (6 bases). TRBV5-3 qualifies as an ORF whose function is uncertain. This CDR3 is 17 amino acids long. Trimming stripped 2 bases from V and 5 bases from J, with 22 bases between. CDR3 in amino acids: CARSFSPGHSGRETQYF. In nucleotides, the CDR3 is TGTGCCAGAAGCTTTTCCCCGGGACACTCGGGCCGGGAGACCCAGTACTTC.

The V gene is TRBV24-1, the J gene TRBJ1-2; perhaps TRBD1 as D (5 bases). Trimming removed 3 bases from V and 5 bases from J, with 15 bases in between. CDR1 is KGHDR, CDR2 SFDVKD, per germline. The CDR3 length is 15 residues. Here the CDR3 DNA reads TGTGCCACCAGTGATCGGGGGGGGGAACGTTATGGCTACACCTTC. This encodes CATSDRGGERYGYTF.

Written as DNA, the CDR3 is TGCAGTGCTAAGCTTTACAATGAGCAGTTCTTC. Its protein is CSAKLYNEQFF. The chain carries TRBV20-1 and TRBJ2-1; D unresolved. V lost 4 bases, J lost 4 bases, and 5 bases lay in between. The CDR3 runs 11 residues. The germline gives CDR1 DFQATT, CDR2 SNEGSKA (reference sequence).

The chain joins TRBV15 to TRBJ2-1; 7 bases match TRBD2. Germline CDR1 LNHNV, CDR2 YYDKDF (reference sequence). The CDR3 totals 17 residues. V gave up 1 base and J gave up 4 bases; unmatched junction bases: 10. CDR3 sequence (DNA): TGTGCCACCAGCAGAGTTGGAGGTAGCGGGCTTTACAATGAGCAGTTCTTC. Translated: CATSRVGGSGLYNEQFF.

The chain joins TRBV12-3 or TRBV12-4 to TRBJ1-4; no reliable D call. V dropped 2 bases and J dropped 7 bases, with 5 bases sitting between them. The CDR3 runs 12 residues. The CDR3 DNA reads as TGTGCCAGCAGTTTATACAGTGAAAAACTGTTTTTT. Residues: CASSLYSEKLFF.